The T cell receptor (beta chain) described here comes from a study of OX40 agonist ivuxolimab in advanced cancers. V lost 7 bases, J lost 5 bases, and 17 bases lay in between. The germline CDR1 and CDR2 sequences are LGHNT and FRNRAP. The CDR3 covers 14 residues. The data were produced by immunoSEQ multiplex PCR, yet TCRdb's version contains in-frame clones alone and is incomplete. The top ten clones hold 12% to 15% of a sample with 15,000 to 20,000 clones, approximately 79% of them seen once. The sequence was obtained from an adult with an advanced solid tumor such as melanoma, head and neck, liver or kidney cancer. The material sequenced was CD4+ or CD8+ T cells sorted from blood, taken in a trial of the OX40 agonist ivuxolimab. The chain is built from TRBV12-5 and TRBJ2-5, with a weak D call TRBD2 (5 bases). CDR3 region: CASARAGTRETQYF. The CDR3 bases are TGTGCTAGTGCGCGGGCCGGAACGAGGGAGACCCAGTACTTC.